The next 29 T cell receptor beta chains were all read from a single sample in a study of T cell responses to AZD1222 COVID-19 vaccine. Data came from immunoSEQ multiplex PCR; TCRdb stores just in-frame clones and leaves some out. Of some 150,000 clones listed, approximately 88% are singletons. The sequencing used peripheral blood, collected on day 0 of AZD1222 vaccination. The origin of the receptors is an adult in good health.

This clone was recorded once. This chain connects TRBV29-1 to TRBJ2-5; D unclear. Trimming shortened V by 3 bases and J by 7 bases, and 12 bases separated the two germline ends. This CDR3 has 12 residues. CDR1 is SQVTM, CDR2 ANQGSEA, per germline. The CDR3 DNA follows: TGCAGCGTTGAGCTACAGCTCTGGACCCAGTACTTC. Encoded protein: CSVELQLWTQYF.

The genes are TRBV10-3 and TRBJ1-5, with D perhaps matching TRBD1 (6 bases). Trimming removed 0 bases from V and 6 bases from J, with 12 bases in between. The CDR3 loop spans 15 amino acids. Germline V gene data show CDR1 as ENHRY and CDR2 as SYGVKD. The CDR3 DNA reads TGTGCCATCAGTGAGTCGACGGGGGGCGGTCAGCCCCAGCATTTT. This codes for CAISESTGGGQPQHF.

This rearrangement joins TRBV19 to TRBJ2-3, with 10 bases matching TRBD1. The CDR3 has 15 amino acids. Germline V gives CDR1 LNHDA, CDR2 SQIVND (reference sequence). The ends lost 5 bases at V and 3 bases at J; junction bases unmatched: 5. The CDR3 nucleotides are TGTGCCAGTAGTCGACAGGGGGCCGGGACAGATACGCAGTATTTT. This sequence encodes CASSRQGAGTDTQYF.

The chain recombines TRBV6-5 with TRBJ1-2; D is undetermined. Trimming removed 4 bases at V and 4 bases at J, with 7 bases between. Germline V gene lookup returns CDR1 MNHEY and CDR2 SVGAGI. The CDR3 is 12 amino acids. In DNA, the CDR3 is TGTGCCAGCAGTTTCATCCTCTATGGCTACACCTTC. It encodes CASSFILYGYTF.

This clone was observed once. This rearrangement joins TRBV19 to TRBJ1-5; D may be TRBD1 (6 bases). The V gene lost 7 bases and the J gene lost 10 bases, with 20 bases spanning the gap. The CDR3 totals 14 residues. Germline V gene sequence: CDR1 LNHDA, CDR2 SQIVND (reference sequence). CDR3 nucleotide sequence: TGTGCCAGTACCCTCAGGGGCGGTTTCGGACCCCAGCATTTT. This gives the protein CASTLRGGFGPQHF.

This clone was picked up one time. The genes are TRBV9 and TRBJ2-2; perhaps TRBD1 as D (5 bases). Trimming removed 5 bases at V and 6 bases at J, with 11 bases between. The CDR3 extends over 13 amino acids. Germline loops: CDR1 SGDLS, CDR2 YYNGEE. CDR3 nucleotides: TGTGCCAGCAGTGCACAGGCCGCCGGGGAGCTGTTTTTT. Its translation is CASSAQAAGELFF.

The genes are TRBV27 and TRBJ2-7; TRBD2 aligns across 7 bases. The germline CDR1 and CDR2 sequences are MNHEY and SMNVEV (reference sequence). This CDR3 contains 13 residues. Trimming took 0 bases from V and 8 from J; bases not matched to a gene: 4. The CDR3 protein is CASSLSPTSKQYF. CDR3 nucleotides: TGTGCCAGCAGTTTATCCCCGACTAGCAAGCAGTACTTC.

The gene calls are TRBV7-2 and TRBJ2-7; 8 bases match TRBD2. The ends lost 8 bases at V and 0 bases at J; junction bases unmatched: 3. The length of the CDR3 is 13 residues. Germline V lookup: CDR1 SGHTA, CDR2 FQGNSA. The CDR3 sequence is CASGAGGSYEQYF. CDR3 bases: TGTGCCAGCGGGGCGGGGGGCTCCTACGAGCAGTACTTC.

On this clone itself: Relative to the germline gene, one junction end is altered; a read error may explain this. This chain links TRBV27 with TRBJ2-5, with D perhaps TRBD1 or TRBD2 (5 bases each). This CDR3 comprises 14 residues. In germline, CDR1 is MNHEY, CDR2 SMNVEV (reference sequence). The CDR3 DNA reads as TGTGCCAGCAGGTTATGGGGGAAGAGAGAGACCCAGTACTTC. This translates into CASRLWGKRETQYF.

The chain couples TRBV24-1 to TRBJ2-3, with TRBD2 matching 8 bases. The V gene end was trimmed by 5 bases and the J gene end by 5 bases; junction bases not matched to a gene: 5. The length of the CDR3 is 14 residues. Germline CDR1 and CDR2: KGHDR and SFDVKD. In nucleotides, the CDR3 is TGTGCCACCAGTGTAACGGGAGGGATAGATACGCAGTATTTT. It specifies CATSVTGGIDTQYF.

The rearrangement links TRBV5-6 to TRBJ2-7, with 8 bases lining up with TRBD1. Germline V gives CDR1 SGHDT, CDR2 YYEEEE. CDR3 length: 15 amino acids. V trimming: 4 bases; J trimming: 6 bases; junction bases outside the gene matches: 12. CDR3 region: CASSPPGQVSREQYF. DNA for the CDR3: TGTGCCAGCAGCCCTCCGGGACAGGTCTCTCGCGAGCAGTACTTC.

The rearrangement links TRBV4-3 to TRBJ2-3; D is perhaps TRBD1 (6 bases). The CDR3 length is 15 residues. CDR1 LGHNA and CDR2 YSLEER come from the germline V gene. V was trimmed by 0 bases and J by 1 base, leaving 8 bases between them. The CDR3 bases are TGCGCCAGCAGCCAAGAACAGGGAGGCACAGATACGCAGTATTTT. It yields the protein CASSQEQGGTDTQYF.

The chain links TRBV6-5 to TRBJ2-5; possibly TRBD1 for D (6 bases). V dropped 4 bases and J dropped 4 bases, with 10 bases sitting between them. Germline CDR1 and CDR2: MNHEY and SVGAGI. The CDR3 is 13 amino acids. CDR3 bases: TGTGCCAGCAGTTCGGACAGTCTAGAGACCCAGTACTTC. Amino acids: CASSSDSLETQYF.

V is TRBV5-1 and J is TRBJ2-1, with D tentatively TRBD2 (6 bases). Trimming cost V 0 bases and J 7 bases, with 14 bases left between them. The CDR3 runs to 15 residues. Germline V lookup: CDR1 SGHRS, CDR2 YFSETQ. In DNA form, the CDR3 reads TGCGCCAGCAGCTTGGGCGGGAAACGGGAAAATGAGCAGTTCTTC. Amino acid sequence: CASSLGGKRENEQFF.

In DNA, the CDR3 is TGTGCCAGCAGCCAATCGACTGGGAACTATGGCTACACCTTC. Its translation is CASSQSTGNYGYTF. This rearrangement joins TRBV5-4 to TRBJ1-2; D is uncertain. The length of the CDR3 is 14 residues. V was pared by 4 bases and J by 2 bases, with 12 bases between. CDR1 is SGHNT, CDR2 YYREEE, per germline (reference sequence).

This clone was seen just once. The chain carries TRBV9 and TRBJ1-6, with D uncertain. From germline, CDR1 is SGDLS and CDR2 YYNGEE. With 0 bases removed from V and 0 bases from J, the gap between germline ends came to 10 bases. The CDR3 extends over 17 amino acids. The CDR3 is CASSVDGSPSYNSPLHF. The CDR3 DNA reads TGTGCCAGCAGCGTAGACGGTTCTCCCTCCTATAATTCACCCCTCCACTTT.

This clone was recorded once. Additional DNA sequences in this sample encode the identical CDR3. The J gene is TRBJ1-5, the V gene TRBV6-2 or TRBV6-3, with D unclear. The V gene's germline CDR1 is MNHEY and CDR2 SVGEGT. The CDR3 is 13 amino acids. V shed 0 bases and J shed 6 bases, with 6 bases lying between them. The chain's CDR3 is CASSYSRVQPQHF. The CDR3 DNA follows: TGTGCCAGCAGTTACTCGAGAGTTCAGCCCCAGCATTTT.

This clone was seen only once. This chain uses TRBV28 with TRBJ2-7; possible D gene TRBD2, 5 bases. Per germline, CDR1 MDHEN and CDR2 SYDVKM. CDR3 length equals 14 residues. V was cut by 3 bases and J by 4 bases, with 13 bases left in between. The CDR3 is CASSLAVRGYEQYF. The CDR3 region has the DNA TGTGCCAGCAGTTTGGCGGTTCGGGGTTACGAGCAGTACTTC.

This chain uses TRBV6-5 with TRBJ1-5, with D perhaps matching TRBD1 (5 bases). CDR3 length equals 13 residues. V shed 8 bases and J shed 1 base, with 9 bases lying between them. The germline V gene encodes CDR1 MNHEY and CDR2 SVGAGI. In nucleotides, the CDR3 is TGTGCCAGCGTGACAGTAAGCAATCAGCCCCAGCATTTT. Translating gives CASVTVSNQPQHF.

This chain uses TRBV28 with TRBJ2-3; D call uncertain. Trimming removed 6 bases at V and 0 bases at J, with 10 bases between. This CDR3 region has 14 residues. Germline V gene sequence: CDR1 MDHEN, CDR2 SYDVKM. The CDR3 reads CASRGYSSTDTQYF. In DNA, the CDR3 is TGTGCCAGCAGGGGTTACTCTAGCACAGATACGCAGTATTTT.

The chain employs TRBV30 and TRBJ1-1, with D possibly being TRBD1 (6 bases). Deletions cut 2 bases from V and 2 bases from J, with 15 bases between. The V gene's germline CDR1 is GTSNPN and CDR2 SVGIG (reference sequence). The CDR3 length is 15 residues. CDR3 in amino acids: CAWSPRDTRNTEAFF. DNA for the CDR3: TGTGCCTGGAGTCCCCGGGACACCCGAAACACTGAAGCTTTCTTT.

Note on this clone: The sample carries other DNA sequences with the same CDR3. The gene calls are TRBV12-3 or TRBV12-4 and TRBJ2-7; TRBD2 is a possible D gene (5 bases). V was clipped by 0 bases and J by 4 bases, with 7 bases between them. This CDR3 is 13 amino acids long. This chain's CDR3 is CASSLAGVYEQYF. The CDR3 DNA sequence: TGTGCCAGCAGTTTAGCGGGAGTTTACGAGCAGTACTTC.

The rearrangement joins TRBV15 to TRBJ1-2; TRBD1 aligns across 7 bases. Germline-derived CDR1 and CDR2 are LNHNV and YYDKDF (reference sequence). V lost 0 bases, J lost 2 bases, and 9 bases stayed unmatched. There are 17 residues in the CDR3. CDR3 sequence: CATSRDRNRGGNYGYTF. CDR3 DNA: TGTGCCACCAGCAGAGATCGAAACAGGGGAGGAAACTATGGCTACACCTTC.

CDR3: CASSLGQPSSGNTIYF. CDR3 in DNA: TGTGCCAGCAGCTTAGGGCAGCCAAGCTCTGGAAACACCATATATTTT. This sequence joins TRBV7-2 and TRBJ1-3; no clear D gene. The CDR3 length is 16 residues. Trimming took 1 base from V and 0 from J, leaving 10 bases between them. Looked up from germline, CDR1 is SGHTA and CDR2 is FQGNSA.

The rearrangement links TRBV28 to TRBJ2-7; a weak D match, TRBD2 (5 bases). Germline CDR1 reads MDHEN; CDR2 reads SYDVKM. The CDR3 extends over 12 amino acids. V was cut by 4 bases and J by 6 bases, with 10 bases left in between. The DNA for the CDR3 is TGTGCCAGCAGTTCCCCTAGCTCCGAGCAGTACTTC. Translation gives CASSSPSSEQYF.

The chain is built from TRBV11-3 and TRBJ2-1, with unresolved D. V lost 5 bases to trimming and J lost 7 bases, with 18 bases between them. The CDR3 has 15 amino acids. Germline V lookup: CDR1 SGHNT, CDR2 YENEEA. The CDR3 DNA reads TGTGCCAGCAGCCTTGCAAGGGCCGGGTATAATGAGCAGTTCTTC. This codes for CASSLARAGYNEQFF.

V gene TRBV7-9 combines with J gene TRBJ2-2; 8 bases agree with TRBD2. V shed 1 base, J shed 4 bases, and the junction held 8 bases outside the gene matches. CDR3 length: 17 amino acids. Germline V gene sequence: CDR1 SEHNR, CDR2 FQNEAQ (reference sequence). CDR3 nucleotide sequence: TGTGCCAGCAGCTTAGGGGCGGCGGGAGGCCTCACCGGGGAGCTGTTTTTT. Its translation: CASSLGAAGGLTGELFF.

V usage is TRBV7-2 and J usage is TRBJ1-2; D is possibly TRBD1 (6 bases). In germline, CDR1 is SGHTA, CDR2 FQGNSA. The V end lost 5 bases, the J end lost 7 bases, and 17 bases lay between the germline ends. The CDR3 contains 14 residues. CDR3 sequence (DNA): TGTGCCAGCAGCGGCAGCGGGGGCGGGCTTGGCTACACCTTC. As protein: CASSGSGGGLGYTF. Full variable domain (remainder filled in from reference TRBV7-2 and TRBJ1-2): GAGVSQSPSNKVTEKGKDVELRCDPISGHTALYWYRQSLGQGLEFLIYFQGNSAPDKSGLPSDRFSAERTGGSVSTLTIQRTQQEDSAVYLCASSGSGGGLGYTFGSGTRLTVV.

This CDR3 reads CASSPSPDTQYF. The CDR3 region has the DNA TGTGCCAGCAGCCCCTCTCCAGATACGCAGTATTTT. This rearrangement joins TRBV7-2 to TRBJ2-3; no firm D call. V lost 5 bases and J lost 4, with 7 bases in between. Germline lookup yields CDR1 SGHTA and CDR2 FQGNSA. This CDR3 has 12 residues.